The 5 T cell receptor beta chains reported below all come from one sample, sequenced in a study of cytomegalovirus exposure and HLA in healthy donors (dated by TCRdb to 2017 to 2019). Library creation used the immunoSEQ multiplex PCR assay. The multiplex PCR relied on a mix of 60 forward primers for TCR Vbeta segments and 13 reverse primers for TCR Jbeta segments. Not all clones reach the TCRdb copy of this immuneACCESS table, which keeps in-frame sequences only. Checked studies attribute under half of the gap to unresolved V genes and leave the rest unexplained. The sample includes fewer than 200,000 clones, with roughly 80% observed a single time. The biggest ten clones account for roughly 3.7% of the sample. Sequenced input: PBMCs. These receptor sequences come from a man aged 25 to 40 in good health and CMV-seropositive.

The V call is TRBV10-3, the J call TRBJ1-1; D may be TRBD1 (5 bases). V was shortened by 4 bases and J by 5 bases, with 8 bases between the two germline ends. CDR1 is ENHRY and CDR2 is SYGVKD in the germline V gene. The CDR3 loop spans 12 amino acids. CDR3 residues: CAISAGTTEAFF. CDR3 sequence (DNA): TGTGCCATCAGTGCAGGGACTACTGAAGCTTTCTTT.

V gene TRBV28 combines with J gene TRBJ2-3; D unresolved. V lost 2 bases and J lost 4, with 10 bases in between. The CDR3 has 14 amino acids. CDR1 MDHEN and CDR2 SYDVKM come from the germline V gene. DNA for the CDR3: TGTGCCAGCAGTTTAGGTGGCGAGGCAGATACGCAGTATTTT. Encoded protein: CASSLGGEADTQYF.

J is TRBJ1-2 and V is TRBV29-1, with 12 bases lining up with TRBD1. The CDR3 runs to 13 residues. V shed 6 bases and J 10 bases; nucleotides not matched to a gene: 9. CDR1 and CDR2 (germline): SQVTM, ANQGSEA. CDR3 nucleotide sequence: TGCAGCGTGACGGGGACAGGGGGCTACGACTACACCTTC. Amino acids: CSVTGTGGYDYTF.

The J gene is TRBJ2-7, the V gene TRBV6-1, with D perhaps TRBD2 (5 bases). CDR1 and CDR2 from the germline V gene are MNHNS and SASEGT. The CDR3 has 13 residues. V lost 6 bases, J lost 3 bases, and 12 bases lay in between. This CDR3 reads CASRDQRFYEQYF. CDR3 DNA sequence: TGTGCCAGCAGGGATCAGCGGTTCTACGAGCAGTACTTC.

This clone was counted between two and nine times. The chain carries TRBV28 and TRBJ1-5; D perhaps matches TRBD1 (6 bases). The CDR3 is 15 residues long. The V gene lost 3 bases and the J gene lost 7 bases, with 16 bases spanning the gap. Germline V gene lookup returns CDR1 MDHEN and CDR2 SYDVKM. The CDR3 region has the DNA TGTGCCAGCAGTTTGGGCAGGGGAACGGGGCAGCCCCAGCATTTT. Translating gives CASSLGRGTGQPQHF. Using reference TRBV28 and TRBJ1-5 for the parts outside the CDR3, the full variable domain is DVKVTQSSRYLVKRTGEKVFLECVQDMDHENMFWYRQDPGLGLRLIYFSYDVKMKEKGDIPEGYSVSREKKERFSLILESASTNQTSMYLCASSLGRGTGQPQHFGDGTRLSIL.